Following are 17 T cell receptor beta chains from one sample sequenced in a study of T cells in localized non-small cell lung cancer. Method: immunoSEQ multiplex PCR; TCRdb's copy keeps in-frame clones and lacks some. This table holds 1,500 to 2,000 clones, approximately 40% found once. The specimen was lung tumor tissue, collected before any cancer treatment. Source of these receptors: a woman aged 40-75 years with stage I lung adenocarcinoma.

The chain links TRBV11-3 to TRBJ1-1, with 7 bases fitting TRBD1. The V gene end was trimmed by 3 bases and the J gene end by 0 bases; junction bases not matched to a gene: 4. Looked up from germline, CDR1 is SGHNT and CDR2 is YENEEA. This CDR3 contains 15 residues. CDR3 in amino acids: CASSFGTALNTEAFF. The CDR3 DNA reads as TGTGCCAGCAGCTTCGGGACAGCCCTGAACACTGAAGCTTTCTTT.

The J gene is TRBJ1-1, the V gene TRBV6-8, with TRBD1 matching 7 bases. Germline-derived CDR1 and CDR2 are MNHGY and SAAAGT. V shed 7 bases, J shed 0 bases, and the junction held 8 bases outside the gene matches. The CDR3 contains 15 residues. CDR3 protein: CASKSETGMNTEAFF. In DNA, the CDR3 is TGTGCCAGCAAATCAGAGACAGGGATGAACACTGAAGCTTTCTTT.

This clone was observed a few times. The chain combines TRBV10-3 with TRBJ1-4; D is unresolved. The CDR3 length is 17 residues. CDR1 is ENHRY and CDR2 is SYGVKD in the germline V gene. Trimming removed 1 base from V and 4 bases from J, with 16 bases in between. CDR3 sequence: CAISELNFGSNNEKLFF. CDR3 DNA sequence: TGTGCCATCAGTGAGTTGAATTTCGGAAGCAATAATGAAAAACTGTTTTTT.

The rearrangement joins TRBV5-1 to TRBJ2-3; a weak D match, TRBD2 (6 bases). V was pared by 0 bases and J by 3 bases, with 11 bases between. The CDR3 consists of 15 residues. The germline gives CDR1 SGHRS, CDR2 YFSETQ. This CDR3 reads CASSLEGDLTDTQYF. The CDR3, as DNA: TGCGCCAGCAGCTTGGAAGGGGACTTGACAGATACGCAGTATTTT.

This clone was seen a few times. The genes are TRBV15 and TRBJ2-3; TRBD1 might be the D (6 bases). This CDR3 region has 14 residues. Trimming cost V 1 base and J 2 bases, with 7 bases left between them. Germline CDR1 LNHNV, CDR2 YYDKDF (reference sequence). This chain's CDR3 is CATSRGTDTDTQYF. The CDR3 DNA follows: TGTGCCACCAGCAGAGGGACAGACACAGATACGCAGTATTTT.

This clone is deemed medium-sized (0.01 to 0.1%). The gene calls are TRBV6-8 and TRBJ2-5, with D possibly TRBD2 on 5 matching bases. The V gene's germline CDR1 is MNHGY and CDR2 SAAAGT. The CDR3 extends over 16 amino acids. V lost 0 bases and J 1 base, leaving 12 bases between the germline ends. CDR3 DNA sequence: TGTGCCAGCAGTTACTCGAATAGCGCTACCCAAGAGACCCAGTACTTC. This encodes CASSYSNSATQETQYF.

Only a few counts were recorded for this clone. This chain uses TRBV9 with TRBJ2-3; 8 positions agree with TRBD2. The CDR3 extends over 16 amino acids. The trim removed 2 bases at V and 2 bases at J, leaving 7 bases unmatched. Looked up from germline, CDR1 is SGDLS and CDR2 is YYNGEE. CDR3 region: CASSVFRGGNTDTQYF. The DNA of the CDR3 is TGTGCCAGCAGCGTTTTCCGGGGGGGAAACACAGATACGCAGTATTTT.

The chain couples TRBV11-3 to TRBJ2-3, with TRBD2 matching over 10 bases. The trim removed 5 bases at V and 3 bases at J, leaving 8 bases unmatched. Germline lookup yields CDR1 SGHNT and CDR2 YENEEA. CDR3 length equals 16 residues. CDR3 DNA: TGTGCCAGCAGCCTGCCTACTAGCGGGGAGACAGATACGCAGTATTTT. It encodes CASSLPTSGETDTQYF.

The chain couples TRBV18 to TRBJ1-2; D remains ambiguous. The CDR3 is 15 residues long. Germline CDR1 and CDR2: KGHSH and LQKENI. Trimming removed 0 bases at V and 0 bases at J, with 8 bases between. The CDR3 sequence is CASSPPMGANYGYTF. The CDR3 DNA reads as TGTGCCAGCTCACCACCCATGGGAGCTAACTATGGCTACACCTTC.

The V gene is TRBV6-8, the J gene TRBJ1-5, with D unresolved. The germline V gene encodes CDR1 MNHGY and CDR2 SAAAGT. The CDR3 is 15 residues long. The V and J ends lost 5 bases and 4 bases respectively, with 15 bases between them. The CDR3 DNA reads TGTGCCAGCAGTGCCCCGGCCGATGGGAATCAGCCCCAGCATTTT. It codes for CASSAPADGNQPQHF.

This clone has only a few counts. V is TRBV5-1 and J is TRBJ1-2, with D perhaps matching TRBD1 (5 bases). In germline, CDR1 is SGHRS, CDR2 YFSETQ. The CDR3 extends over 17 amino acids. Trimming took off 0 bases at V and 2 bases at J, with 17 bases between the two ends. Here the CDR3 reads CASSLAMGEEGNYGYTF. As DNA, the CDR3 is TGCGCCAGCAGCTTGGCCATGGGGGAGGAGGGGAACTATGGCTACACCTTC.

This CDR3 is CASSIASGGLDTQYF. The CDR3 nucleotides read TGTGCCAGTAGTATCGCTAGCGGGGGTCTTGATACGCAGTATTTT. The chain joins TRBV19 to TRBJ2-3; 10 nucleotides line up with TRBD2. The J segment lost 6 bases and the V segment lost 3 bases, leaving 6 bases of the junction unmatched. The CDR3 consists of 15 residues. Germline CDR1 and CDR2: LNHDA and SQIVND (reference sequence).

The chain recombines TRBV19 with TRBJ1-2; D is perhaps TRBD1 (6 bases). This CDR3 region has 14 residues. The V and J ends lost 5 bases and 6 bases respectively, with 16 bases between them. Germline V gives CDR1 LNHDA, CDR2 SQIVND (reference sequence). CDR3 in DNA: TGTGCCAGTAGTTCCCGGGGGGCTTGGAATGGCTACACCTTC. Translating gives CASSSRGAWNGYTF.

The chain combines TRBV15 with TRBJ2-2; 11 positions match TRBD2. The germline V gene encodes CDR1 LNHNV and CDR2 YYDKDF (reference sequence). V shed 5 bases, J shed 0 bases, and the junction held 2 bases outside the gene matches. This CDR3 is built from 16 residues. CDR3 protein: CATSETSGANTGELFF. CDR3 in DNA: TGTGCCACCAGCGAGACTAGCGGGGCGAACACCGGGGAGCTGTTTTTT.

The chain links TRBV25-1 to TRBJ2-1; D remains unclear. CDR1 and CDR2 from the germline V gene are MGHDK and SYGVNS. V was trimmed by 8 bases and J by 2 bases, leaving 13 bases between them. There are 14 residues in the CDR3. In DNA form, the CDR3 reads TGTGCCAGCTCTATGGACGGACCCTACAATGAGCAGTTCTTC. It codes for CASSMDGPYNEQFF.

This clone came up once. The chain couples TRBV19 to TRBJ2-1; weak D call: TRBD2 (5 bases). The CDR3 extends over 14 amino acids. V was pared by 4 bases and J by 4 bases, with 11 bases between. Germline-derived CDR1 and CDR2 are LNHDA and SQIVND (reference sequence). The CDR3 bases are TGTGCCAGTAGTAGGGAGAAGGGTTACAATGAGCAGTTCTTC. Amino acid sequence: CASSREKGYNEQFF.

The table lists this clone with a few counts. The chain combines TRBV6-8 with TRBJ2-5, with 10 bases fitting TRBD2. This CDR3 has 16 amino acids. The junction had 11 bases not matched to a gene; V was cut back by 5 bases and J by 5 bases. Germline V gene data show CDR1 as MNHGY and CDR2 as SAAAGT. DNA for the CDR3: TGTGCCAGCAGTCCTTCCGGGACTAGCGAATTGGAGACCCAGTACTTC. Residues: CASSPSGTSELETQYF.